A selection of T cell receptor beta chains follows, all from one sample in a study of CD8 T cells in Susac syndrome. TCRdb called the immunoSEQ multiplex PCR reads again in MiXCR, with one record for every CDR3 protein. Seen here are 230,000 or so distinct CDR3 sequences, approximately 95% observed once, and the top ten hold 0.085% to 0.095%. The sample was CD4+ T cells from PBMCs. All receptors come from a human donor with multiple sclerosis. CDR3s include the opening cysteine and the closing phenylalanine or tryptophan. A D gene is named only where the DNA matches it firmly. Only some rows state a clone size, as once, few, many or a class for expanded clones.

>TRBV2|.|TRBJ2-3|.
TGTGCCAGCAGCTTTAGCGGAGTTAGCACAGATACGCAGTATTTT
CASSFSGVSTDTQYF
>TRBV14|once|TRBJ2-1|.
TGTGCCAGCAGCCCACCGGGACGGGGCTACAATGAGCAGTTCTTC
CASSPPGRGYNEQFF
>TRBV5-1|.|TRBJ2-1|TRBD1
TGCGCCAGCAGCTTACAGGGGCGGGTGTTCTTC
CASSLQGRVFF
>TRBV3-1|.|TRBJ2-3|.
TGTGCCAGCAGCTCTCGGCGGACTAGCACAGATACGCAGTATTTT
CASSSRRTSTDTQYF
>TRBV4-2|.|TRBJ1-4|.
TGTGCCAGCAGCCAAGAGGGACATCCTAATGAAAAACTGTTTTTT
CASSQEGHPNEKLFF
>TRBV29-1|once|TRBJ2-1|.
TGCAGCGCCTCAGGGGGGAGGAGCTCCTACAATGAGCAGTTCTTC
CSASGGRSSYNEQFF
>TRBV6-7|.|TRBJ2-1|.
TGTGCCAGCAGTCCGACTGACAATTGGGAGCAGTTCTTC
CASSPTDNWEQFF
>TRBV20-1|.|TRBJ2-1|TRBD2
TGCAGTGCCACAAATAAGCGGGGAGCCTCCTACAATGAGCAGTTCTTC
CSATNKRGASYNEQFF
>TRBV20-1|.|TRBJ1-5|TRBD1
TGCAGTGCGAGGACAGGGGAGGGTCAGCCCCAGCATTTT
CSARTGEGQPQHF
>TRBV29-1|.|TRBJ1-2|.
TGCAGCGTTCGGGGGGCCGTCTATGGCTACACCTTC
CSVRGAVYGYTF
>TRBV15|.|TRBJ1-6|.
TGTGCCACCAGCAGACTCCATAATTCACCCCTCCACTTT
CATSRLHNSPLHF
>TRBV28|.|TRBJ2-3|TRBD2
TGTGCCAGCACCCTAGCGGGGTCCACAGATACGCAGTATTTT
CASTLAGSTDTQYF
>TRBV30|.|TRBJ1-5|.
TGTGCCTGGAGTGCGGGCCTAGGCAATCAGCCCCAGCATTTT
CAWSAGLGNQPQHF
>TRBV6-4|.|TRBJ2-1|TRBD2
TGTGCCAGCAGTGACTCCCCGCTAGCGGGGACCTACAATGAGCAGTTCTTC
CASSDSPLAGTYNEQFF
>TRBV10-3|.|TRBJ2-7|TRBD1
TGTGCCATCAGTGCTGACAGGGCTTCCTACGAGCAGTACTTC
CAISADRASYEQYF
>TRBV19|.|TRBJ2-2|TRBD2
TGTGCCAGTAGTATAGGAGCGGGAGGGAACACCGGGGAGCTGTTTTTT
CASSIGAGGNTGELFF
>TRBV18|.|TRBJ2-7|.
TGTGCCAGCTCACTGTCAGAGCTCTACGAGCAGTACTTC
CASSLSELYEQYF
>TRBV4-1|.|TRBJ2-1|TRBD2
TGCGCCAGCAGCCAAGTCGGGCTAGCGGATAGATACAATGAGCAGTTCTTC
CASSQVGLADRYNEQFF
>TRBV20-1|.|TRBJ1-1|.
TGCAGTGCTAGAGAAGTGCAGATGAACACTGAAGCTTTCTTT
CSAREVQMNTEAFF
>TRBV7-9|once|TRBJ2-2|.
TGTGCCAGCAAAAGCGTGAACACCGGGGAGCTGTTTTTT
CASKSVNTGELFF
>TRBV15|.|TRBJ2-5|TRBD2
TGTGCCACCAGCTCCGACGGGAGGACTAGCGGGAGTCGGTCCCAGTACTTC
CATSSDGRTSGSRSQYF
>TRBV13|once|TRBJ2-7|.
TGTGCCAGCAGCTTAGCGTGGTTCGAGCAGTACTTC
CASSLAWFEQYF
>TRBV5-1|.|TRBJ2-5|.
TGCGCCAGCAGCTTGGATGGCCAAGAGACCCAGTACTTC
CASSLDGQETQYF
>TRBV30|once|TRBJ1-5|TRBD1
TGTGCCTGGAGACCGACAGGGTTGAGCAATCAGCCCCAGCATTTT
CAWRPTGLSNQPQHF
>TRBV24-1|.|TRBJ2-3|.
TGTGCCACCAGCGGAGCTGGGGCAGATACGCAGTATTTT
CATSGAGADTQYF
>TRBV20-1|.|TRBJ1-3|.
TGCAGTGTCAGGGTGATCCATAACTCTGGAAACACCATATATTTT
CSVRVIHNSGNTIYF
>TRBV20-1|.|TRBJ1-1|.
TGCAGTGCATCTGAGGACCTGAACACTGAAGCTTTCTTT
CSASEDLNTEAFF
>TRBV15|.|TRBJ1-6|.
TGTGCCACCAGCAGAGATCAATCGAGGCAGGGCGTCCTCCACTTT
CATSRDQSRQGVLHF
>TRBV29-1|.|TRBJ2-1|.
TGCAGCGTTGAAGATTGGGGGCGTGAGCAGTTCTTC
CSVEDWGREQFF
>TRBV29-1|.|TRBJ2-5|.
TGCAGCGTCTCAGGGGTCATCGTCCAAGAGACCCAGTACTTC
CSVSGVIVQETQYF
>TRBV12-3/TRBV12-4|.|TRBJ1-1|.
TGTGCCAGCAGCCTAGGTCCAGGTGCTTTCTTT
CASSLGPGAFF
>TRBV7-2|.|TRBJ2-5|TRBD1
TGTGCCAGCAGCCGGGGACAGCTAACCCAGTACTTC
CASSRGQLTQYF
>TRBV29-1|.|TRBJ2-5|.
TGCAGCGGTCCAGCTTGGGGGGAGACCCAGTACTTC
CSGPAWGETQYF
>TRBV28|.|TRBJ2-5|TRBD2
TGTGCCAGCAGTTGGACTAGGGAAGAGACCCAGTACTTC
CASSWTREETQYF
>TRBV5-1|.|TRBJ1-1|.
TGCGCCAGCAGCTTGGCTCCCCCGAAAACTGAAGCTTTCTTT
CASSLAPPKTEAFF
>TRBV7-3|.|TRBJ1-1|.
TGTGCCAGCAGCCCGGGGCCCACAGGGTTAGCTTTCTTT
CASSPGPTGLAFF
>TRBV30|.|TRBJ2-5|TRBD2
TGTGCCTGGACCCTTGGGACTAGCGGGACGGAGACCCAGTACTTC
CAWTLGTSGTETQYF
>TRBV15|.|TRBJ1-4|.
TGTGCCACCAGCAGAGATCTCGATCAGGGCGGTGAAAAACTGTTTTTT
CATSRDLDQGGEKLFF
>TRBV4-1|.|TRBJ2-7|TRBD2
TGCGCCAGCAGCCAACCCCTAGCGGGAGGCTACGAGCAGTACTTC
CASSQPLAGGYEQYF
>TRBV9|.|TRBJ1-2|TRBD1
TGTGCCAGCAGCCCGCCGGGACAGCATGGCTACACCTTC
CASSPPGQHGYTF
>TRBV18|.|TRBJ2-1|.
TGTGCCAGCTCACCGATCTTGACTACCGCCGAGGGGAAGCAGTTCTTC
CASSPILTTAEGKQFF
>TRBV30|.|TRBJ2-1|TRBD2
TGTGCCTGGAGTAATACGGGAGGGGGCAATGAGCAGTTCTTC
CAWSNTGGGNEQFF